Below, 9 T cell receptor beta chains from the same sample are listed, as sequenced in a study of neoadjuvant anti-PD-1 for oral cavity cancer. Here immunoSEQ multiplex PCR was the method, and the copy in TCRdb shows in-frame clones only, minus some. The data show roughly 10,000 clones, approximately 52% seen once. Sequenced here: tumor tissue, sampled before nivolumab (anti-PD-1) treatment. The origin of the receptors is a person aged 40-85 years with oral cavity squamous cell carcinoma.

This clone was counted a few times. The chain joins TRBV27 to TRBJ2-2, with a possible D match to TRBD2 (5 bases). This CDR3 has 16 residues. V was cut by 8 bases and J by 0 bases, with 16 bases left in between. Germline CDR1 is MNHEY and CDR2 is SMNVEV (reference sequence). The chain's CDR3 is CASRYNGVANTGELFF. CDR3 nucleotide sequence: TGTGCCAGCCGTTATAACGGGGTCGCGAACACCGGGGAGCTGTTTTTT.

V and J are TRBV5-1 and TRBJ2-5, with D unresolved. The CDR3 loop spans 14 amino acids. Per germline, CDR1 SGHRS and CDR2 YFSETQ. Trimming removed 4 bases at V and 7 bases at J, with 17 bases between. The chain's CDR3 is CASSPTESYGTQYF. CDR3 nucleotides: TGCGCCAGCAGCCCCACAGAGTCCTACGGGACCCAGTACTTC.

This clone was recorded once. A junction boundary mismatches the germline segment, possibly from a read error. The V call is TRBV13, the J call TRBJ2-5; 8 positions match TRBD2. From germline, CDR1 is PRHDT and CDR2 FYEKMQ (reference sequence). The CDR3 is 15 amino acids. In DNA, the CDR3 is TGTGCCAGCAGATTAGCGGGACCTGCCCAAGAGACCCAGTACTTC. It specifies CASRLAGPAQETQYF.

The chain is built from TRBV5-5 and TRBJ2-7; TRBD1 is a possible D gene (6 bases). The V gene's germline CDR1 is SGHKS and CDR2 YYEKEE (reference sequence). Trimming pared 1 base from V and 5 bases from J, leaving 16 bases between. The CDR3 consists of 15 residues. The CDR3 bases are TGTGCCAGCAGCTTGATCGGACAGCTGCTCGACGAGCAGTACTTC. This codes for CASSLIGQLLDEQYF.

This clone was counted a few times. The chain recombines TRBV7-2 with TRBJ2-1, with D maybe TRBD2 (5 bases). The CDR3 is 12 amino acids. Germline CDR1 and CDR2: SGHTA and FQGNSA. Trimming removed 6 bases at V and 10 bases at J, with 13 bases between. The CDR3 bases are TGTGCCAGCAGTTCCCCGGGAAGGGAGCAGTTCTTC. It translates to CASSSPGREQFF.

Sample share makes this clone medium-sized. This rearrangement joins TRBV2 to TRBJ1-3, with D possibly matching TRBD1 (5 bases). Germline V CDR1 and CDR2: SNHLY, FYNNEI. This CDR3 spans 15 amino acids. The V end was cut by 6 bases, the J end by 0 bases, with 12 bases between. The DNA of the CDR3 is TGTGCCAGCAGGCTTGACAGCGACTCTGGAAACACCATATATTTT. It is translated as CASRLDSDSGNTIYF.

The V gene is TRBV28, the J gene TRBJ1-5; the match to TRBD1 covers 7 bases. Trimming removed 3 bases from V and 4 bases from J; junction bases left unmatched: 3. The CDR3 spans 14 residues. The germline V gene has CDR1 MDHEN and CDR2 SYDVKM. Written as DNA, the CDR3 is TGTGCCAGCAGTTTCAGGGACAGTAATCAGCCCCAGCATTTT. It is translated as CASSFRDSNQPQHF.

In this sample, this clone is large. V and J are TRBV7-2 and TRBJ1-6; a possible D gene is TRBD1 (5 bases). Germline CDR1 reads SGHTA; CDR2 reads FQGNSA. Deletions cut 5 bases from V and 12 bases from J, with 11 bases between. The length of the CDR3 is 12 residues. The CDR3 bases are TGTGCCAGCAGCCCGGGGGTTCGACCCCTCCACTTT. Amino acid sequence: CASSPGVRPLHF.

This clone appeared a single time. The J gene is TRBJ1-2, the V gene TRBV5-1; 9 bases line up with TRBD1. The CDR3 spans 14 residues. With V trimmed by 4 bases and J by 7 bases, 8 bases remained unmatched. Per germline, CDR1 SGHRS and CDR2 YFSETQ. CDR3 region: CASSPGTGFGGYTF. The CDR3 DNA reads TGCGCCAGCAGCCCCGGGACAGGGTTCGGTGGCTACACCTTC.